These 6 T cell receptor beta chains were sequenced from one sample in a study of T cells in Graves' hyperthyroidism and ophthalmopathy. TCR beta CDR3 regions were amplified from RNA transcripts. The study used the HTBI primer set for a first-round RT-PCR of the TCR CDR3. TCRdb used MiXCR to reprocess the multiplex PCR reads, holding one entry per CDR3 protein. The data hold about 700,000 distinct CDR3 sequences, with roughly 15% observed a single time. Sequencing was performed on blood. The receptors here all came from a woman between 18 and 29 years old with Graves' hyperthyroidism.

This clonotype came up a few times. The J gene is TRBJ2-1, the V gene TRBV7-9, with 7 bases fitting TRBD1. Germline V gene lookup returns CDR1 SEHNR and CDR2 FQNEAQ (reference sequence). This CDR3 spans 18 amino acids. Unmatched junction bases numbered 16, after V lost 5 bases and J lost 3 bases. The CDR3: CASSLDRAGVTIYNEQFF. The CDR3 nucleotides read TGTGCCAGCAGCCTAGACAGGGCCGGGGTCACCATCTACAATGAGCAGTTCTTC.

This clonotype was observed a few times. The chain has TRBV5-5 and TRBJ2-1; 8 bases fit TRBD1. This CDR3 is 16 amino acids long. CDR1 is SGHKS and CDR2 is YYEKEE in the germline V gene (reference sequence). V was clipped by 4 bases and J by 6 bases; unmatched bases: 12. In DNA form, the CDR3 reads TGTGCCAGCAGCCCCCGGACAGGGCAGACCCCCAATGAGCAGTTCTTC. Amino acid sequence: CASSPRTGQTPNEQFF.

This clonotype has a count of ten or more. This chain connects TRBV12-3 or TRBV12-4 to TRBJ2-5; 12 bases are shared with TRBD1. With V trimmed by 5 bases and J by 3 bases, 10 bases remained unmatched. The CDR3 is 17 residues long. The CDR3 DNA reads TGTGCCAGCAGTCCGGGACAGGGGGCCTCGATCAAAGAGACCCAGTACTTC. It codes for CASSPGQGASIKETQYF.

V gene TRBV7-6 combines with J gene TRBJ1-1, with 9 positions matching TRBD1. The CDR3 is 15 amino acids. V trimming: 6 bases; J trimming: 1 base; junction bases outside the gene matches: 6. Germline-derived CDR1 and CDR2 are SGHVS and FNYEAQ. The CDR3 loop reads CASRSRDRENTEAFF. Here the CDR3 DNA reads TGTGCCAGCAGAAGTAGGGACAGGGAGAACACTGAAGCTTTCTTT.

This clonotype has more than one count but fewer than ten. This chain joins TRBV13 and TRBJ2-7; TRBD2 aligns across 7 bases. Trimming at V came to 2 bases and at J to 0 bases, leaving 4 bases not matched to a gene. The CDR3 has 15 amino acids. CDR1 PRHDT and CDR2 FYEKMQ come from the germline V gene (reference sequence). In nucleotides, the CDR3 is TGTGCCAGCAGCTTAACTAGCGACCCCTCCTACGAGCAGTACTTC. It encodes CASSLTSDPSYEQYF.

This clonotype was recorded at least ten times. The chain uses TRBV20-1 and TRBJ2-1; 7 bases map to TRBD1. This CDR3 has 14 amino acids. The germline CDR1 and CDR2 sequences are DFQATT and SNEGSKA (reference sequence). The V segment lost 0 bases and the J segment 7 bases; nucleotides outside the gene matches: 6. The CDR3 DNA sequence: TGCAGTGCTAGAGATCCTAACAGGGGAAATGAGCAGTTCTTC. Translating gives CSARDPNRGNEQFF.